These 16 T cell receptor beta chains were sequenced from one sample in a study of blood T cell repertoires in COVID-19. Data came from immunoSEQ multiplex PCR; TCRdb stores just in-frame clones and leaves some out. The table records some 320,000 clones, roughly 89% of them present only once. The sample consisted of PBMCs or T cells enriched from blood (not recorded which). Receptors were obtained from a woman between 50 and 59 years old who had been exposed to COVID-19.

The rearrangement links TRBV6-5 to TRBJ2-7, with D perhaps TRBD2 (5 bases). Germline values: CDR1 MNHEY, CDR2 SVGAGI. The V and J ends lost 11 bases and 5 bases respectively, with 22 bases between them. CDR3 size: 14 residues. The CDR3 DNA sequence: TGTGCCGTAACGCCGGGATTCCACACCCACGAGCAGTACTTC. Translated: CAVTPGFHTHEQYF.

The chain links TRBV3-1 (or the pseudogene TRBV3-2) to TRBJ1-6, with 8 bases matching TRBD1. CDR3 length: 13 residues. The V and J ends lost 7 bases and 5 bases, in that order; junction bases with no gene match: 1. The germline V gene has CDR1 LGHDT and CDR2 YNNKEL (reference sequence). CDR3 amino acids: CASTDRDNSPLHF. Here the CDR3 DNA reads TGTGCCAGCACGGACAGGGATAATTCACCCCTCCACTTT.

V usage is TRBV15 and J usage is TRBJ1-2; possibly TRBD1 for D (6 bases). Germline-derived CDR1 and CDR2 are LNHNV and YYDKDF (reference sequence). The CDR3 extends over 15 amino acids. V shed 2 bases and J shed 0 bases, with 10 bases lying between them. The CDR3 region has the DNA TGTGCCACCAGCAGACAGACAGGAGCTAACTATGGCTACACCTTC. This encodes CATSRQTGANYGYTF.

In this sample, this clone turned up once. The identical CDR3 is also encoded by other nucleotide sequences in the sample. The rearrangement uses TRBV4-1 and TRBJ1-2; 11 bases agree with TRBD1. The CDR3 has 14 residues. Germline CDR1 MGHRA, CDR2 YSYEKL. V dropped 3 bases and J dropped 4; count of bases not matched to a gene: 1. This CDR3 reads CASSQDRGLYGYTF. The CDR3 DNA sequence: TGCGCCAGCAGCCAGGACAGGGGGCTCTATGGCTACACCTTC.

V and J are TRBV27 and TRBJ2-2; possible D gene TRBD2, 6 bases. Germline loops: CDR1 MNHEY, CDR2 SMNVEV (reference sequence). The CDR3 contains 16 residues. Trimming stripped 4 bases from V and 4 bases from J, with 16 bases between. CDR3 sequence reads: CASSSIIVGGTGELFF. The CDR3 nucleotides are TGTGCCAGCAGTTCCATTATCGTCGGGGGCACCGGGGAGCTGTTTTTT.

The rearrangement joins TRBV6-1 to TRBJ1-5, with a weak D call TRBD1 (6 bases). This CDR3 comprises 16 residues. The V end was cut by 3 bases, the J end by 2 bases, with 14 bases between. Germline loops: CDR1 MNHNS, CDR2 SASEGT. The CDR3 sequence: CASSDRAKGGNQPQHF. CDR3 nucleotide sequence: TGTGCCAGCAGTGACAGGGCTAAGGGGGGCAATCAGCCCCAGCATTTT.

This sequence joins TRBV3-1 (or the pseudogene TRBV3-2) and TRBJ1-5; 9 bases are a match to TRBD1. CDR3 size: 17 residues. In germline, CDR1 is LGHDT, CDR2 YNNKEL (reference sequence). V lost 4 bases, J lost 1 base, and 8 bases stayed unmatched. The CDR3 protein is CASSPWDREESNQPQHF. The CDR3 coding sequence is TGTGCCAGCAGCCCTTGGGACAGGGAAGAAAGCAATCAGCCCCAGCATTTT.

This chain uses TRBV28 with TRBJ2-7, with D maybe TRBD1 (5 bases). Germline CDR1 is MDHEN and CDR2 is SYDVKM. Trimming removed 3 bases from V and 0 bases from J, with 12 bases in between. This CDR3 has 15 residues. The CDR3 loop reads CASSLDISSSYEQYF. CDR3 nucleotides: TGTGCCAGCAGTTTGGACATCTCGTCCTCCTACGAGCAGTACTTC.

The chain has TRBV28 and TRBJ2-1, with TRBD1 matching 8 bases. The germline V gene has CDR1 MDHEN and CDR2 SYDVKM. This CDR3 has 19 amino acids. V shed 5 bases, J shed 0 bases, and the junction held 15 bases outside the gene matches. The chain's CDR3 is CASSPWTGNSPSSYNEQFF. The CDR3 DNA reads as TGTGCCAGCAGTCCCTGGACAGGGAATTCCCCAAGCTCCTACAATGAGCAGTTCTTC.

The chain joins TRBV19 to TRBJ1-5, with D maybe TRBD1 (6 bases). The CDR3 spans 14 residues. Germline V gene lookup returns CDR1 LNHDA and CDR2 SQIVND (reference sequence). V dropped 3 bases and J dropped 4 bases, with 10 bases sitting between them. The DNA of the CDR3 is TGTGCCAGTAGTATTGAGACAGGTAATCAGCCCCAGCATTTT. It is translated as CASSIETGNQPQHF.

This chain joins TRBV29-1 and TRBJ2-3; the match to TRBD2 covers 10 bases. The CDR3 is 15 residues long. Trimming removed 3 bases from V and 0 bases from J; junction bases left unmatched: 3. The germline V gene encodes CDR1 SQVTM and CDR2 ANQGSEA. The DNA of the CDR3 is TGCAGCGTTGACAGCGGGGGGGTTAGCACAGATACGCAGTATTTT. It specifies CSVDSGGVSTDTQYF.

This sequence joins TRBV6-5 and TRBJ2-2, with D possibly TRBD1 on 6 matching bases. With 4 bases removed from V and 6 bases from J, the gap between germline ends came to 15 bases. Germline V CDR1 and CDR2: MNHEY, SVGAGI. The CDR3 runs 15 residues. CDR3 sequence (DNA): TGTGCCAGCAGTTTCGGGGCAGGGGTGGCCGGGGAGCTGTTTTTT. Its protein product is CASSFGAGVAGELFF.

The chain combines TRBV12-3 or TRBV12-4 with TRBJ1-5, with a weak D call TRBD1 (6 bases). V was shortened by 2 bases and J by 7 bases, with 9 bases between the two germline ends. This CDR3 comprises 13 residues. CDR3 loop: CASSLQGRQPQHF. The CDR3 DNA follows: TGTGCCAGCAGTTTACAGGGGCGCCAGCCCCAGCATTTT.

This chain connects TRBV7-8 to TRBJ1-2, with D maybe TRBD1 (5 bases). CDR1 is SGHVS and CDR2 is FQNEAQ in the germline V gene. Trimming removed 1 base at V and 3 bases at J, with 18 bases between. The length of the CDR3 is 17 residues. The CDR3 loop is CASSLGGVREADYGYTF. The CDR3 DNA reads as TGTGCCAGCAGCTTAGGGGGGGTGCGGGAGGCAGACTATGGCTACACCTTC.

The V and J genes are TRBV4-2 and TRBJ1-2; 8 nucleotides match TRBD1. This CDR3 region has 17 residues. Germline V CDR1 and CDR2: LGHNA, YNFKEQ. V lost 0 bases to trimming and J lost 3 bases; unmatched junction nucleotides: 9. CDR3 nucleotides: TGTGCCAGCAGCCAAGATGCTCAGCAGGGGGCACACTATGGCTACACCTTC. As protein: CASSQDAQQGAHYGYTF.

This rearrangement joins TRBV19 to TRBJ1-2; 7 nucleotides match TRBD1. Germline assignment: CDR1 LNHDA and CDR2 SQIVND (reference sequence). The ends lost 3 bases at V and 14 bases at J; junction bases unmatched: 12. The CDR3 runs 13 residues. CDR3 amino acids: CASSISRDSVRTF. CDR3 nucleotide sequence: TGTGCCAGTAGTATCTCACGGGACAGCGTCCGGACCTTC.